The 7 T cell receptor beta chains below all came from one sample that was sequenced in a study of shared clonotypes between healthy human individuals. TCRdb keeps only in-frame clones here, not all; method: immunoSEQ multiplex PCR. The sample lists 800,000 to 950,000 clones, roughly 96% occurring once. Only CD45RO-negative cells positively selected for CCR7 counted as naive CD8 cells, so terminally differentiated effector memory CD45RA+ cells were excluded. Sequencing was carried out using naive CD8+ T cells sorted from blood. The receptors derive from a man in his thirties or forties in good health.

With respect to this clone: Other DNA sequences of this sample code for an identical CDR3. The CDR3 loop is CASRGSTDTQYF. The CDR3 DNA follows: TGTGCCAGCCGCGGAAGCACAGATACGCAGTATTTT. V usage is TRBV27 and J usage is TRBJ2-3; D gene ambiguous. Germline CDR1 MNHEY, CDR2 SMNVEV (reference sequence). The V gene lost 8 bases and the J gene lost 0 bases, with 6 bases spanning the gap. The CDR3 loop spans 12 amino acids.

The rearrangement uses TRBV5-1 and TRBJ1-1; no clear D gene. The CDR3 is made up of 12 amino acids. Germline values: CDR1 SGHRS, CDR2 YFSETQ. Deletions cut 5 bases from V and 1 base from J, with 6 bases between. The DNA for the CDR3 is TGCGCCAGCAGTGGGGAGAACACTGAAGCTTTCTTT. Translation gives CASSGENTEAFF.

This chain links TRBV30 with TRBJ1-1; the D is unclear. Germline CDR1 and CDR2: GTSNPN and SVGIG (reference sequence). With 5 bases removed from V and 1 base from J, the gap between germline ends came to 5 bases. This CDR3 contains 11 residues. The DNA for the CDR3 is TGTGCCTGGGCAAAGAACACTGAAGCTTTCTTT. Its translation: CAWAKNTEAFF.

This rearrangement joins TRBV27 to TRBJ2-7; D is perhaps TRBD1 (6 bases). The CDR3 consists of 15 residues. V dropped 1 base and J dropped 4 bases, with 14 bases sitting between them. CDR1 is MNHEY and CDR2 is SMNVEV in the germline V gene (reference sequence). CDR3 bases: TGTGCCAGCAGTTTATATGTAACAGGGCCTTACGAGCAGTACTTC. Translating gives CASSLYVTGPYEQYF.

The rearrangement uses TRBV16 and TRBJ1-5; D gene unclear. V was trimmed by 3 bases and J by 2 bases, leaving 14 bases between them. Germline V gene sequence: CDR1 KGHSY, CDR2 FQNENV. This CDR3 is 16 amino acids long. The CDR3 DNA sequence: TGTGCCAGCAGCCATAACCCCGATTGGGGCAATCAGCCCCAGCATTTT. The encoded protein is CASSHNPDWGNQPQHF.

This clone has only a few counts. The J gene is TRBJ1-5, the V gene TRBV4-1, with 8 bases matching TRBD1. The germline CDR1 and CDR2 sequences are MGHRA and YSYEKL. CDR3 length: 16 residues. With V trimmed by 3 bases and J by 7 bases, 11 bases remained unmatched. CDR3 sequence reads: CASSQTGQGGLQPQHF. As DNA, the CDR3 is TGCGCCAGCAGCCAGACTGGACAGGGAGGTCTACAGCCCCAGCATTTT.

This sequence joins TRBV15 and TRBJ1-3; D is undetermined. CDR3 size: 15 residues. V was clipped by 4 bases and J by 0 bases, with 10 bases between them. Germline V gene sequence: CDR1 LNHNV, CDR2 YYDKDF (reference sequence). The CDR3, as DNA: TGTGCCACCAGCATGGACCTGAACTCTGGAAACACCATATATTTT. Translated: CATSMDLNSGNTIYF.